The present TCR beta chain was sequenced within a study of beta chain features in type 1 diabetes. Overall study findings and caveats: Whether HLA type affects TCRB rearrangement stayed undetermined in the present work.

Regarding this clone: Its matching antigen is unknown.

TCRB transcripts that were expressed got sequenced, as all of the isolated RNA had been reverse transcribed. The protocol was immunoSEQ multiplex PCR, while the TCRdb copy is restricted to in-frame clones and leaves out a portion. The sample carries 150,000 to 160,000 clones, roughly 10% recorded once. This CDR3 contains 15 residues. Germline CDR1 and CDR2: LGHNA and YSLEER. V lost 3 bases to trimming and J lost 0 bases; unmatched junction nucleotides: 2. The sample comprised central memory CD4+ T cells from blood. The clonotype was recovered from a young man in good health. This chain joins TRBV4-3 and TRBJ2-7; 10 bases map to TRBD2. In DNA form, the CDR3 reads TGCGCCAGCAGCCAGAGGACTAGCGGCTCCTACGAGCAGTACTTC. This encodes CASSQRTSGSYEQYF.